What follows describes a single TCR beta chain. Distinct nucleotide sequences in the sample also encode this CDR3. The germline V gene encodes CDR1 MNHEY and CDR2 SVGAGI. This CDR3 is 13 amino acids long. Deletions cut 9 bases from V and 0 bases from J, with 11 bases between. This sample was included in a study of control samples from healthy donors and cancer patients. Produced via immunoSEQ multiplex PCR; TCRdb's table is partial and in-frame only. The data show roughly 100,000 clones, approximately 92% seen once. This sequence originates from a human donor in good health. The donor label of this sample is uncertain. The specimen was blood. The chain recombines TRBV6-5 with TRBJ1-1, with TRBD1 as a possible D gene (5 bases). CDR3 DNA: TGTGCCAGTAAAACGGGGCTGAACACTGAAGCTTTCTTT. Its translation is CASKTGLNTEAFF.